This note documents a single TCR beta chain sequence. The source of the sample is a study of blood T cell repertoires in COVID-19. Study at large: Samples of COVID-19 (acute and convalescent) were obtained from the United States, Italy and Spain. T cells, B-cell-depleted T cells, or PBMCs supplied cDNA or gDNA.

The V gene's germline CDR1 is MNHEY and CDR2 SVGEGT. The CDR3 consists of 15 residues. The V and J ends lost 6 bases and 0 bases respectively, with 11 bases between them. In the original workflow: Reference gene primer amplification gave nucleated cell count estimates. Libraries were prepared by immunoSEQ multiplex PCR; TCRdb keeps only in-frame clonotypes and omits some of them. The DNA was the basis for D and trimming; V, J and clone size are from that table. The sample lists just under 80,000 clones, more than 80% seen once, with under 5.5% in the top ten. The chain combines TRBV6-2 or TRBV6-3 with TRBJ2-2; D may be TRBD2 (5 bases). This receptor was obtained from a woman aged 70-85 years with acute or convalescent COVID-19. Sequencing was done on a sample of peripheral blood. In DNA, the CDR3 is TGTGCCAGCAGCTTGACTACCCCGAACACCGGGGAGCTGTTTTTT. Translating it yields CASSLTTPNTGELFF.